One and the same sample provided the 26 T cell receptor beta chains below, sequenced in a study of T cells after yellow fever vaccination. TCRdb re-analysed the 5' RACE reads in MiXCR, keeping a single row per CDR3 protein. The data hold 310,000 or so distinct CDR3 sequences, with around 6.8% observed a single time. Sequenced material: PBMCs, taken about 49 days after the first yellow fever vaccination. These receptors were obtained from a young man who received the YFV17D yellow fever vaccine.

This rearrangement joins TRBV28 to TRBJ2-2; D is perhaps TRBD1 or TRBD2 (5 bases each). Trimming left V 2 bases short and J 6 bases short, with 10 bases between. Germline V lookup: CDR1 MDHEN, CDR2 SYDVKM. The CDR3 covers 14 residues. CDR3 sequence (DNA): TGTGCCAGCAGTTTACCCAGGGACGCCGGGGAGCTGTTTTTT. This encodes CASSLPRDAGELFF.

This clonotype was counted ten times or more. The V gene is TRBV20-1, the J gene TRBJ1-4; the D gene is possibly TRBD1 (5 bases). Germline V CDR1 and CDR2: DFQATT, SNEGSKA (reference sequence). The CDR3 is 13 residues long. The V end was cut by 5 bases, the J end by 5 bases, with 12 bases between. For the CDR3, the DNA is TGCAGTGCTTACAATACAGGAAATGAAAAACTGTTTTTT. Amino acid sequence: CSAYNTGNEKLFF.

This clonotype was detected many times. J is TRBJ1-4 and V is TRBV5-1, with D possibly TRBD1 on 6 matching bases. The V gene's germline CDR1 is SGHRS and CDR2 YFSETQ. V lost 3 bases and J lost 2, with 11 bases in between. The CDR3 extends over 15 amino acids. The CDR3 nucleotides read TGCGCCAGCAGCTCGATCGGACAGACTAATGAAAAACTGTTTTTT. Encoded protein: CASSSIGQTNEKLFF.

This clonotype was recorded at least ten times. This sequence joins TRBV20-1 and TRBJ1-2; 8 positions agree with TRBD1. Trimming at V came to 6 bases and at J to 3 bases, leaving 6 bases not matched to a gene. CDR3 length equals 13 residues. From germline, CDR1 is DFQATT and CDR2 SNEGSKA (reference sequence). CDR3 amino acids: CSAKMTGDYGYTF. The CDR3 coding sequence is TGCAGTGCCAAGATGACAGGGGACTATGGCTACACCTTC.

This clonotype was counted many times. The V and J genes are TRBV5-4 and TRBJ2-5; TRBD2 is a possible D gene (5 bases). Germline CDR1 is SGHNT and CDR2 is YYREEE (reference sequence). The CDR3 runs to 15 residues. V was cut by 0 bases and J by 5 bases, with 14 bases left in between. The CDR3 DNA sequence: TGTGCCAGCAGCTTGGATCCTTTCTCGGGGGAGACCCAGTACTTC. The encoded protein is CASSLDPFSGETQYF. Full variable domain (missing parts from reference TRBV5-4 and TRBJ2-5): ETGVTQSPTHLIKTRGQQVTLRCSSQSGHNTVSWYQQALGQGPQFIFQYYREEENGRGNFPPRFSGLQFPNYSSELNVNALELDDSALYLCASSLDPFSGETQYFGPGTRLLVL.

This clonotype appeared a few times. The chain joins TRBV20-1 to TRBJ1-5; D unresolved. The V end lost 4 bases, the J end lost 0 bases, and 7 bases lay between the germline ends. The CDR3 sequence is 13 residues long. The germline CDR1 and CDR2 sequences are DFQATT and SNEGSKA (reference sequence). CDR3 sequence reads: CSAIDRSNQPQHF. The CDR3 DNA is TGCAGTGCTATAGACCGTAGCAATCAGCCCCAGCATTTT.

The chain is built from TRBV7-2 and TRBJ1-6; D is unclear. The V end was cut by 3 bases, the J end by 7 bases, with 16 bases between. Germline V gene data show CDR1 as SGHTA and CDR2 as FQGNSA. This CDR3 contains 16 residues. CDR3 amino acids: CASSLNTRTLNSPLHF. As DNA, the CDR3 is TGTGCCAGCAGCTTGAATACAAGGACCCTCAATTCACCCCTCCACTTT.

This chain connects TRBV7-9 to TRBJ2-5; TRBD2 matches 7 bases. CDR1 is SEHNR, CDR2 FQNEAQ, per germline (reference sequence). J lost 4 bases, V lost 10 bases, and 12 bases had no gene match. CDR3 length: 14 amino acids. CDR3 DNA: TGTGCCACGATAGGGACTATCCCTTCAGAGACCCAGTACTTC. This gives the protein CATIGTIPSETQYF.

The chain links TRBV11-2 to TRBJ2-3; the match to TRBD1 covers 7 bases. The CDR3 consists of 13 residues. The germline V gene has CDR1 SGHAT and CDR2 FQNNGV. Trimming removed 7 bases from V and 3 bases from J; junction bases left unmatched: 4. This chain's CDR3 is CASKTGWTDTQYF. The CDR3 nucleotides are TGTGCCAGCAAGACAGGGTGGACAGATACGCAGTATTTT.

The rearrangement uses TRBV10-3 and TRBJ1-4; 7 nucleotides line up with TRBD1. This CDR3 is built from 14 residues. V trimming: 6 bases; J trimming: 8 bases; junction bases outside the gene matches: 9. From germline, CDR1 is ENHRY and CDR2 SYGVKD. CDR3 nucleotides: TGTGCCATCAGCCTAGGGGGCGGAGAAGAAAAACTGTTTTTT. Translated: CAISLGGGEEKLFF.

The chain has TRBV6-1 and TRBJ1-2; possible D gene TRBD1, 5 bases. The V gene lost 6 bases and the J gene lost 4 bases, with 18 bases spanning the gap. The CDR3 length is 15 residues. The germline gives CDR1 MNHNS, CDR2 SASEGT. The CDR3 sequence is CASRLQGVGSYGYTF. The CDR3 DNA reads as TGTGCCAGCAGACTTCAGGGTGTAGGGAGCTATGGCTACACCTTC.

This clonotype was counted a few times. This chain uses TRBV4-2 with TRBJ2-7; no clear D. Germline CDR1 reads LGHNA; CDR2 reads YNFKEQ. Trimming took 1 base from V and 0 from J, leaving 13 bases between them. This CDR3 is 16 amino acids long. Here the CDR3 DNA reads TGTGCCAGCAGCCAAGGGGATGGGCGAAGCTCCTACGAGCAGTACGTC. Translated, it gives CASSQGDGRSSYEQYV.

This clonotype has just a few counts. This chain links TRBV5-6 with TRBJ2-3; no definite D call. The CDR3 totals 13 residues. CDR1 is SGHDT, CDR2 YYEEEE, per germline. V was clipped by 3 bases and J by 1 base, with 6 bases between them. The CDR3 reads CASSWARTDTQYF. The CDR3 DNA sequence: TGTGCCAGCAGCTGGGCCCGCACAGATACGCAGTATTTT.

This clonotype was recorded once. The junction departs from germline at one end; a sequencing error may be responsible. CDR3 sequence: CSSSLGQYNEQFF. The CDR3 region has the DNA TGTTCCAGCAGCTTAGGACAGTACAATGAGCAGTTCTTC. V and J are TRBV11-3 and TRBJ2-1, with TRBD1 as a possible D gene (6 bases). Germline-derived CDR1 and CDR2 are SGHNT and YENEEA. The CDR3 is made up of 13 amino acids.

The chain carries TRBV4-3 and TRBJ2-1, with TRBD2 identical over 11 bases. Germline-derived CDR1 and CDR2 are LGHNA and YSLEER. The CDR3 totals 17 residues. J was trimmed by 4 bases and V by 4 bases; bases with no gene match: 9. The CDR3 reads CASSRIGLAGGYNEQFF. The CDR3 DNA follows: TGCGCCAGCAGCCGGATTGGGCTAGCGGGGGGTTACAATGAGCAGTTCTTC.

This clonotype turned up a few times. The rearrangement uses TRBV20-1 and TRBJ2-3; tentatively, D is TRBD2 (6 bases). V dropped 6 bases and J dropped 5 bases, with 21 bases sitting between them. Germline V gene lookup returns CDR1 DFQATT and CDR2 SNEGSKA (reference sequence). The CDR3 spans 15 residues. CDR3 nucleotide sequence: TGCAGTGCCAGGGTCGGAGGGGTCGGGGGAGATACGCAGTATTTT. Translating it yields CSARVGGVGGDTQYF.

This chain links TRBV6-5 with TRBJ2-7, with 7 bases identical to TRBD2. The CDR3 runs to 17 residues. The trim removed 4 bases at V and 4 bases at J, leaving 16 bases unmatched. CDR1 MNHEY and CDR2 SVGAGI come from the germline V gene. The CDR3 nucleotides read TGTGCCAGCAGTTTCTGGGGGGGGAGGGTCCTACCTTACGAGCAGTACTTC. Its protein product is CASSFWGGRVLPYEQYF.

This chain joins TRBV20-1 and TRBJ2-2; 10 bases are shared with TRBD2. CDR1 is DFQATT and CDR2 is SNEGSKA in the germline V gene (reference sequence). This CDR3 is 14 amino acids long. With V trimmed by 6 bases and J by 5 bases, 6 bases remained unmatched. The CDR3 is CSAQRGGPTGELFF. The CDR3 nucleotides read TGCAGTGCCCAGCGGGGGGGCCCTACCGGGGAGCTGTTTTTT.

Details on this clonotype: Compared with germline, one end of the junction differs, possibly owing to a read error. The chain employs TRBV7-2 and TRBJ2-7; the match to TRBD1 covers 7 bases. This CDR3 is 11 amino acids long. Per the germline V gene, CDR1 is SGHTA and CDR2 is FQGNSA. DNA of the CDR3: TGTGCCAGCAGCTCATCCCGGGACAGTCACTTC. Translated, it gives CASSSSRDSHF.

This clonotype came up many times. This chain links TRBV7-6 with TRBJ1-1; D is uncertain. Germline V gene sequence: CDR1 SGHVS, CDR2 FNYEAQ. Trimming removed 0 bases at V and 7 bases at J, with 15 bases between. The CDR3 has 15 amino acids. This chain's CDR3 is CASSLAGNGMSEAFF. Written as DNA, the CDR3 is TGTGCCAGCAGCTTAGCTGGGAACGGAATGAGTGAAGCTTTCTTT.

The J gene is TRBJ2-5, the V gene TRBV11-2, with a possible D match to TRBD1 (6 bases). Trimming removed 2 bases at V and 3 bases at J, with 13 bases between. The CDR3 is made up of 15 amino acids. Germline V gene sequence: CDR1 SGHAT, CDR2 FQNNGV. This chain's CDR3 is CASSLIRTDEETQYF. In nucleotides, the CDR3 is TGTGCCAGCAGCTTAATCCGGACAGATGAAGAGACCCAGTACTTC.

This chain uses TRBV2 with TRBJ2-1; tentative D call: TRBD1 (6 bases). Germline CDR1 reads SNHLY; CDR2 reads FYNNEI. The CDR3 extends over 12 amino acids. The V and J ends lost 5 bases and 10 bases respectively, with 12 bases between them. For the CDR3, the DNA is TGTGCCAGCAGTATTCGGGGACACGAGCAGTTCTTC. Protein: CASSIRGHEQFF.

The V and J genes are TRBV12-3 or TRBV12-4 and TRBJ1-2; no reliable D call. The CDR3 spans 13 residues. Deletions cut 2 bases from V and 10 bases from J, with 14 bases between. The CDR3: CASSLIRPDTYTF. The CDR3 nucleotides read TGTGCCAGCAGTTTAATAAGGCCGGATACCTACACCTTC.

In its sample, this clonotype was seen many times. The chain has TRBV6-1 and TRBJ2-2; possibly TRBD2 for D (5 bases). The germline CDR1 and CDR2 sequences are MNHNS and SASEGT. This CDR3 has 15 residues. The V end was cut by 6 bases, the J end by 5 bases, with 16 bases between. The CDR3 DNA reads TGTGCCAGCAGCCCCGGGATAGCAGAGACCGGGGAGCTGTTTTTT. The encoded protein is CASSPGIAETGELFF.

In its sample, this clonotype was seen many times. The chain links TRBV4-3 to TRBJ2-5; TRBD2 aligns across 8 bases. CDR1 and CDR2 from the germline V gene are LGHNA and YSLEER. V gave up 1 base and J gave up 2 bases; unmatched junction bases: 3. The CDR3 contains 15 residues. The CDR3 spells CASSQGTGGQETQYF. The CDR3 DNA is TGCGCCAGCAGCCAAGGGACGGGGGGGCAAGAGACCCAGTACTTC.

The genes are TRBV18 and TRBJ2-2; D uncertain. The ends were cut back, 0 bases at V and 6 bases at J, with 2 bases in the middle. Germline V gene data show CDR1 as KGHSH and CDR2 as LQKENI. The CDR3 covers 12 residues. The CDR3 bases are TGTGCCAGCTCACCACCCCCCGGGGAGCTGTTTTTT. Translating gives CASSPPPGELFF.